Shown below are 23 T cell receptor beta chains from a single sample sequenced in a study of blood T cell repertoires in COVID-19. Generated by immunoSEQ multiplex PCR, the TCRdb table keeps only in-frame clones and is missing some. The sample has fewer than 250,000 clones, approximately 82% seen once. The sample consisted of peripheral blood. These receptors originate from a man between 45 and 60 years old with active or convalescent COVID-19.

The V gene is TRBV13, the J gene TRBJ1-2; D perhaps matches TRBD1 (6 bases). Trimming removed 2 bases from V and 2 bases from J, with 12 bases in between. The CDR3 runs to 15 residues. The germline gives CDR1 PRHDT, CDR2 FYEKMQ (reference sequence). The CDR3 protein is CASSLTEGENYGYTF. As DNA, the CDR3 is TGTGCCAGCAGCTTAACCGAGGGGGAAAACTATGGCTACACCTTC.

This chain connects TRBV18 to TRBJ2-3, with D possibly matching TRBD1 (5 bases). Germline V gives CDR1 KGHSH, CDR2 LQKENI. Trimming removed 3 bases at V and 5 bases at J, with 9 bases between. The CDR3 covers 13 residues. CDR3 residues: CASSPGTGDTQYF. The DNA of the CDR3 is TGTGCCAGCTCACCCGGAACAGGAGATACGCAGTATTTT.

This clone was detected once. V usage is TRBV7-2 and J usage is TRBJ1-5; 7 positions match TRBD1. Trimming took 5 bases from V and 4 from J; bases not matched to a gene: 8. Germline assignment: CDR1 SGHTA and CDR2 FQGNSA. The CDR3 is 15 residues long. For the CDR3, the DNA is TGTGCCAGCAGCCTTCTACAGGGGCAAAATCAGCCCCAGCATTTT. Translated: CASSLLQGQNQPQHF.

This chain joins TRBV19 and TRBJ1-4, with TRBD1 matching 8 bases. V lost 6 bases, J lost 4 bases, and 19 bases stayed unmatched. CDR3 length: 19 amino acids. Germline V lookup: CDR1 LNHDA, CDR2 SQIVND (reference sequence). The CDR3 nucleotides are TGTGCCAGTAGGCCCATCCCGGGACAGGACCTCACAAGTAATGAAAAACTGTTTTTT. Protein sequence: CASRPIPGQDLTSNEKLFF.

The genes are TRBV9 and TRBJ1-2; D gene unclear. CDR3 size: 14 residues. Between the trimmed V and J ends, which lost 4 bases and 5 bases, there was a span of 15 bases. Germline CDR1 SGDLS, CDR2 YYNGEE. The CDR3 region is CASSPNPTPYGYTF. The CDR3 DNA reads as TGTGCCAGCAGCCCGAATCCTACCCCGTATGGCTACACCTTC.

This sequence joins TRBV10-1 and TRBJ2-5; TRBD2 matches 7 bases. Trimming took 3 bases from V and 5 from J; bases not matched to a gene: 3. The V gene's germline CDR1 is WNHNN and CDR2 SYGVQD (reference sequence). The CDR3 spans 13 residues. For the CDR3, the DNA is TGCGCCAGCAGTGAACGACTAGCCGAGACCCAGTACTTC. Translated, it gives CASSERLAETQYF.

This clone was counted only a few times. This rearrangement joins TRBV15 to TRBJ2-4, with 9 bases matching TRBD1. After removal of 2 bases from V and 7 bases from J, the junction contained 6 bases not matched to a gene. This CDR3 is 15 amino acids long. Germline CDR1 and CDR2: LNHNV and YYDKDF (reference sequence). The CDR3 DNA is TGTGCCACCAGCAGAACCGGGACAGGGAAGAACATTCAGTACTTC. Protein sequence: CATSRTGTGKNIQYF.

V gene TRBV5-1 combines with J gene TRBJ1-3; D gene ambiguous. Germline-derived CDR1 and CDR2 are SGHRS and YFSETQ. The CDR3 totals 14 residues. V lost 0 bases and J 4 bases, leaving 8 bases between the germline ends. CDR3 region: CASSLDGEGNTIYF. The CDR3 bases are TGCGCCAGCAGCTTGGACGGGGAAGGAAACACCATATATTTT.

The rearrangement joins TRBV30 to TRBJ1-2; D is ambiguous. CDR1 is GTSNPN and CDR2 is SVGIG in the germline V gene (reference sequence). This CDR3 has 14 amino acids. V was cut by 0 bases and J by 4 bases, with 12 bases left in between. CDR3 loop: CAWSVRVKGYGYTF. CDR3 bases: TGTGCCTGGAGTGTACGGGTGAAAGGCTATGGCTACACCTTC. The entire variable domain, with the rest obtained from reference TRBV30 and TRBJ1-2, is as follows: SQTIHQWPATLVQPVGSPLSLECTVEGTSNPNLYWYRQAAGRGLQLLFYSVGIGQISSEVPQNLSASRPQDRQFILSSKKLLLSDSGFYLCAWSVRVKGYGYTFGSGTRLTVV.

V gene TRBV5-1 combines with J gene TRBJ2-2, with 8 bases fitting TRBD1. Germline CDR1 SGHRS, CDR2 YFSETQ. The CDR3 loop spans 16 amino acids. V gave up 4 bases and J gave up 3 bases; unmatched junction bases: 8. The CDR3: CASSTGTGGYTGELFF. The CDR3 DNA follows: TGCGCCAGCAGCACTGGGACAGGTGGCTACACCGGGGAGCTGTTTTTT.

The gene calls are TRBV4-3 and TRBJ1-1, with D unclear. The CDR3 totals 15 residues. Germline V CDR1 and CDR2: LGHNA, YSLEER. V was trimmed by 0 bases and J by 5 bases, leaving 13 bases between them. This CDR3 reads CASSQEAGRRTEAFF. DNA of the CDR3: TGCGCCAGCAGCCAAGAAGCGGGGAGGAGGACTGAAGCTTTCTTT.

The chain carries TRBV4-2 and TRBJ2-7; 8 nucleotides agree with TRBD2. There are 16 residues in the CDR3. CDR1 is LGHNA, CDR2 YNFKEQ, per germline. J lost 2 bases, V lost 1 base, and 7 bases had no gene match. The CDR3 reads CASSQGTSGSPYEQYF. In nucleotides, the CDR3 is TGTGCCAGCAGCCAAGGAACCAGCGGGAGTCCCTACGAGCAGTACTTC.

The V gene is TRBV28, the J gene TRBJ2-5; perhaps TRBD1 as D (5 bases). The CDR3 extends over 11 amino acids. CDR1 is MDHEN and CDR2 is SYDVKM in the germline V gene. The ends were cut back, 10 bases at V and 5 bases at J, with 11 bases in the middle. The CDR3 here is CATRARETQYF. As DNA, the CDR3 is TGTGCCACCAGGGCGCGGGAGACCCAGTACTTC.

This clone was counted a single time. The rearrangement links TRBV11-2 to TRBJ2-5, with 7 positions matching TRBD2. The CDR3 contains 14 residues. Germline CDR1 SGHAT, CDR2 FQNNGV. The V and J ends lost 7 bases and 4 bases, in that order; junction bases with no gene match: 9. The CDR3, as DNA: TGTGCCAGCACCTCCGGGGGGTGGGGAGAGACCCAGTACTTC. Residues: CASTSGGWGETQYF.

This rearrangement joins TRBV19 to TRBJ1-2; possible D gene TRBD1, 6 bases. V was shortened by 7 bases and J by 5 bases, with 11 bases between the two germline ends. The length of the CDR3 is 12 residues. Per the germline V gene, CDR1 is LNHDA and CDR2 is SQIVND (reference sequence). CDR3 sequence reads: CASTQQGYGYTF. CDR3 in DNA: TGTGCCAGTACCCAGCAGGGGTATGGCTACACCTTC.

The chain couples TRBV5-6 to TRBJ1-2; D is uncertain. CDR3 length: 14 amino acids. The germline V gene has CDR1 SGHDT and CDR2 YYEEEE. The V end was cut by 4 bases, the J end by 1 base, with 11 bases between. The CDR3, as DNA: TGTGCCAGCAGCCTCCGAGGGTTTAACTATGGCTACACCTTC. Protein sequence: CASSLRGFNYGYTF.

The V gene is TRBV6-5, the J gene TRBJ1-3, with 7 bases fitting TRBD1. The V gene's germline CDR1 is MNHEY and CDR2 SVGAGI. The CDR3 has 14 amino acids. The ends lost 4 bases at V and 7 bases at J; junction bases unmatched: 7. Written as DNA, the CDR3 is TGTGCCAGCAGTTTTGGGACAGTTGGGAACACCATATATTTT. Translating gives CASSFGTVGNTIYF.

The V and J genes are TRBV28 and TRBJ2-1, with 10 bases lining up with TRBD1. The germline V gene has CDR1 MDHEN and CDR2 SYDVKM. V was clipped by 9 bases and J by 2 bases; unmatched bases: 7. This CDR3 spans 15 amino acids. The chain's CDR3 is CASIRTGGTYNEQFF. The DNA for the CDR3 is TGTGCCAGTATACGGACAGGGGGTACCTACAATGAGCAGTTCTTC.

V and J are TRBV6-5 and TRBJ2-7; TRBD2 might be the D (5 bases). The V end was cut by 7 bases, the J end by 2 bases, with 15 bases between. From germline, CDR1 is MNHEY and CDR2 SVGAGI. The CDR3 sequence is 14 residues long. The CDR3: CASNHGRIAYEQYF. CDR3 bases: TGTGCCAGCAATCATGGGAGAATCGCCTACGAGCAGTACTTC.

V and J are TRBV12-3 or TRBV12-4 and TRBJ2-7; D unresolved. V lost 4 bases and J 1 base, leaving 8 bases between the germline ends. The CDR3 extends over 13 amino acids. In nucleotides, the CDR3 is TGTGCCAGCAGTTCAACGGTTTCCTACGAGCAGTACTTC. Its protein is CASSSTVSYEQYF.

V gene TRBV7-2 combines with J gene TRBJ1-2; possibly TRBD1 for D (6 bases). V was pared by 4 bases and J by 3 bases, with 27 bases between. In germline, CDR1 is SGHTA, CDR2 FQGNSA. The CDR3 has 19 residues. The CDR3 here is CASSSPRGVGTMVDYGYTF. CDR3 bases: TGTGCCAGCAGCTCTCCTAGAGGCGTCGGGACAATGGTAGACTATGGCTACACCTTC.

This chain connects TRBV10-1 to TRBJ1-2; D gene uncertain. Trimming shortened V by 0 bases and J by 0 bases, and 11 bases separated the two germline ends. The CDR3 sequence is 16 residues long. The germline CDR1 and CDR2 sequences are WNHNN and SYGVQD (reference sequence). As DNA, the CDR3 is TGCGCCAGCAGTGAGTCGCTTGGGAGCTCTAACTATGGCTACACCTTC. Protein sequence: CASSESLGSSNYGYTF.

The genes are TRBV19 and TRBJ2-7; 8 nucleotides line up with TRBD2. CDR1 LNHDA and CDR2 SQIVND come from the germline V gene (reference sequence). The J segment lost 3 bases and the V segment lost 8 bases, leaving 6 bases of the junction unmatched. CDR3 length equals 13 residues. CDR3 coding DNA: TGTGCCAGTCCTAGACTAGCGTTCTACGAGCAGTACTTC. Translated: CASPRLAFYEQYF.